What follows are 18 T cell receptor beta chains derived from one specimen sequenced in a study of cytomegalovirus exposure and HLA in healthy donors. A multiplex PCR was run with 60 Vbeta primers and 13 Jbeta primers. Sequencing was performed with immunoSEQ multiplex PCR; in TCRdb, only in-frame clones are kept and a portion is missing. This table holds approximately 140,000 clones, roughly 74% found once. Sequencing was done on a sample of PBMCs. The source of these receptors is a middle-aged woman in good health and CMV-seropositive.

The rearrangement uses TRBV14 and TRBJ2-4, with TRBD2 as a possible D gene (6 bases). Trimming cost V 1 base and J 0 bases, with 10 bases left between them. The CDR3 has 16 amino acids. Per the germline V gene, CDR1 is SGHDN and CDR2 is FVKESK. The CDR3 region has the DNA TGTGCCAGCAGCCAAGGCCGGGGGTTAGCCAAAAACATTCAGTACTTC. This translates into CASSQGRGLAKNIQYF. The full variable domain, its missing parts supplied by reference TRBV14 and TRBJ2-4, is EAGVTQFPSHSVIEKGQTVTLRCDPISGHDNLYWYRRVMGKEIKFLLHFVKESKQDESGMPNNRFLAERTGGTYSTLKVQPAELEDSGVYFCASSQGRGLAKNIQYFGAGTRLSVL.

The chain has TRBV27 and TRBJ2-1; D is possibly TRBD2 (6 bases). This CDR3 spans 17 amino acids. Germline-derived CDR1 and CDR2 are MNHEY and SMNVEV (reference sequence). V was pared by 7 bases and J by 4 bases, with 23 bases between. This CDR3 reads CASTFSYGGMGYNEQFF. The CDR3 coding sequence is TGTGCCAGCACCTTCTCTTACGGCGGGATGGGATACAATGAGCAGTTCTTC.

V gene TRBV27 combines with J gene TRBJ2-7; 7 bases are shared with TRBD1. Germline values: CDR1 MNHEY, CDR2 SMNVEV (reference sequence). CDR3 size: 13 residues. Trimming removed 10 bases from V and 4 bases from J; junction bases left unmatched: 10. DNA of the CDR3: TGTGCCACCCGATCCGGGACAGTATACGAGCAGTACTTC. The encoded protein is CATRSGTVYEQYF.

The rearrangement links TRBV5-4 to TRBJ2-7, with 11 positions matching TRBD2. Germline assignment: CDR1 SGHNT and CDR2 YYREEE (reference sequence). This CDR3 region has 14 residues. With V trimmed by 3 bases and J by 6 bases, 5 bases remained unmatched. The CDR3 is CASSSLAGVSEQYF. The CDR3 coding sequence is TGTGCCAGCAGCTCACTAGCGGGAGTCAGCGAGCAGTACTTC.

This clone was recorded at least ten times. In nucleotides, the CDR3 is TGCAGCGTTGACGCGGGGAACCGCTACGAGCAGTACTTC. The encoded protein is CSVDAGNRYEQYF. V is TRBV29-1 and J is TRBJ2-7; a weak D match, TRBD2 (6 bases). Germline V gene sequence: CDR1 SQVTM, CDR2 ANQGSEA. The ends were cut back, 3 bases at V and 3 bases at J, with 12 bases in the middle. The CDR3 is 13 amino acids.

The V call is TRBV2, the J call TRBJ1-2; 8 bases align to TRBD1. V trimming: 5 bases; J trimming: 4 bases; junction bases outside the gene matches: 12. The V gene's germline CDR1 is SNHLY and CDR2 FYNNEI. The CDR3 extends over 16 amino acids. The CDR3: CASSYTRDRPLYGYTF. The CDR3 DNA sequence: TGTGCCAGCAGTTATACCCGGGACAGGCCCCTCTATGGCTACACCTTC.

V gene TRBV28 combines with J gene TRBJ1-5; TRBD1 matches at 10 bases. Per the germline V gene, CDR1 is MDHEN and CDR2 is SYDVKM. V dropped 4 bases and J dropped 3; count of bases not matched to a gene: 6. CDR3 length: 16 residues. CDR3 in amino acids: CASSSPGTGANQPQHF. The CDR3 nucleotides read TGTGCCAGCAGTTCTCCCGGGACAGGGGCCAATCAGCCCCAGCATTTT.

This clone was detected only once. This chain uses TRBV28 with TRBJ1-5; 8 nucleotides match TRBD1. The CDR3 is 13 amino acids. V dropped 7 bases and J dropped 7; count of bases not matched to a gene: 6. Germline V gene lookup returns CDR1 MDHEN and CDR2 SYDVKM. CDR3 amino acids: CASIGQGRQPQHF. In DNA, the CDR3 is TGTGCCAGCATCGGACAGGGAAGGCAGCCCCAGCATTTT.

This clone was detected only once. The identical CDR3 is also encoded by other nucleotide sequences in the sample. The chain couples TRBV5-1 to TRBJ1-1, with TRBD1 as a possible D gene (5 bases). CDR3 length: 13 amino acids. Germline CDR1 SGHRS, CDR2 YFSETQ. Trimming took 4 bases from V and 4 from J, leaving 11 bases between them. This CDR3 is CASSRTGGTEAFF. CDR3 in DNA: TGCGCCAGCAGCCGGACCGGGGGCACTGAAGCTTTCTTT.

DNA for the CDR3: TGTGCCAGCAGGGGCGATGACAGGGGGCTCTATGGCTACACCTTC. This gives the protein CASRGDDRGLYGYTF. The rearrangement joins TRBV28 to TRBJ1-2; TRBD1 matches at 10 bases. This CDR3 contains 15 residues. Germline V lookup: CDR1 MDHEN, CDR2 SYDVKM. J gave up 4 bases and V 6 bases, and 8 bases lay outside the gene matches.

The chain has TRBV11-3 and TRBJ2-2, with TRBD2 identical over 7 bases. The V gene end was trimmed by 0 bases and the J gene end by 6 bases; junction bases not matched to a gene: 7. Germline lookup yields CDR1 SGHNT and CDR2 YENEEA. The length of the CDR3 is 16 residues. CDR3 bases: TGTGCCAGCAGCTTAGATTGGGCTAGCGGTGCCGGGGAGCTGTTTTTT. Amino acids: CASSLDWASGAGELFF.

The chain links TRBV5-5 to TRBJ1-5; 9 nucleotides align to TRBD1. The CDR3 length is 14 residues. Germline lookup yields CDR1 SGHKS and CDR2 YYEKEE (reference sequence). With V trimmed by 4 bases and J by 6 bases, 5 bases remained unmatched. The DNA of the CDR3 is TGTGCCAGCAGCCTCGGACAGGGGAGTCAGCCCCAGCATTTT. Its protein is CASSLGQGSQPQHF.

The sample holds one count of this clone. The same CDR3 arises from other DNA sequences in this sample as well. This chain connects TRBV6-6 to TRBJ1-1; 7 bases are shared with TRBD1. Germline V gives CDR1 MNHNY, CDR2 SVGAGI (reference sequence). The CDR3 has 15 amino acids. V lost 0 bases and J lost 3; bases outside the gene matches: 4. CDR3 in amino acids: CASSYSRTGDTEAFF. The CDR3 coding sequence is TGTGCCAGCAGTTACTCCCGCACAGGGGACACTGAAGCTTTCTTT.

The genes are TRBV2 and TRBJ2-7, with D perhaps TRBD2 (5 bases). V was cut by 6 bases and J by 7 bases, with 19 bases left in between. This CDR3 has 14 amino acids. Germline lookup yields CDR1 SNHLY and CDR2 FYNNEI. DNA for the CDR3: TGTGCCAGCAGAGGACTGGTCGTCTCGGGGGAGCAGTACTTC. Translation: CASRGLVVSGEQYF.

The DNA of the CDR3 is TGTGCCAGCAGCTTAGCTAACGGGGGTGAAGCTTTCTTT. Its protein is CASSLANGGEAFF. This chain uses TRBV7-9 with TRBJ1-1, with a weak D call TRBD1 (5 bases). Looked up from germline, CDR1 is SEHNR and CDR2 is FQNEAQ (reference sequence). Trimming stripped 0 bases from V and 7 bases from J, with 9 bases between. The CDR3 consists of 13 residues.

This chain joins TRBV5-8 and TRBJ1-2; D uncertain. V lost 0 bases to trimming and J lost 4 bases, with 10 bases between them. This CDR3 spans 14 amino acids. Germline loops: CDR1 SGHTS, CDR2 YDEGEE. The CDR3 DNA reads as TGTGCCAGCAGCTTGGGGGTTCACAGCTATGGCTACACCTTC. Translated: CASSLGVHSYGYTF.

This clone was seen just once. This chain connects TRBV28 to TRBJ1-1, with 7 bases identical to TRBD1. V trimming: 2 bases; J trimming: 2 bases; junction bases outside the gene matches: 5. Germline V gene data show CDR1 as MDHEN and CDR2 as SYDVKM. CDR3 length: 15 amino acids. CDR3: CASSLQGVRNTEAFF. The CDR3 bases are TGTGCCAGCAGTTTACAGGGGGTAAGAAACACTGAAGCTTTCTTT.

This clone has more than one count but fewer than ten. The gene calls are TRBV27 and TRBJ2-6; possible D gene TRBD2, 5 bases. Deletions cut 3 bases from V and 2 bases from J, with 20 bases between. The CDR3 has 19 residues. The germline V gene encodes CDR1 MNHEY and CDR2 SMNVEV (reference sequence). This chain's CDR3 is CASSFDFRGTLTGANVLTF. The CDR3, as DNA: TGTGCCAGCAGTTTTGATTTCCGGGGAACTTTGACTGGGGCCAACGTCCTGACTTTC.